These 20 T cell receptor beta chains were all obtained from the same sample, sequenced in a study of T cell changes during pregnancy in multiple sclerosis. Sequenced by immunoSEQ multiplex PCR; TCRdb stores in-frame clones only, minus some. This sample has 30,000 to 40,000 clones; approximately 88% occur once, and the top ten carry around 8%. The sample in question was CD8+ T cells from peripheral blood mononuclear cells, obtained before pregnancy. These receptors all come from a female donor with multiple sclerosis, enrolled in a pregnancy study.

This chain links TRBV19 with TRBJ1-2; D not resolved. Trimming took 6 bases from V and 8 from J, leaving 13 bases between them. This CDR3 has 12 residues. From germline, CDR1 is LNHDA and CDR2 SQIVND (reference sequence). CDR3: CASRSGGTGYTF. In DNA form, the CDR3 reads TGTGCCAGTAGGTCAGGAGGAACGGGCTACACCTTC.

The rearrangement uses TRBV7-3 and TRBJ2-7, with D perhaps matching TRBD2 (7 bases). This CDR3 has 14 residues. V was pared by 3 bases and J by 2 bases, with 11 bases between. CDR1 and CDR2 (germline): SGHTA, FQGTGA. In DNA, the CDR3 is TGTGCCAGCAGCTTGGGGGGGCAGGCCTACGAGCAGTACTTC. As protein: CASSLGGQAYEQYF. The whole variable domain, filled in from reference TRBV7-3 and TRBJ2-7, reads GAGVSQTPSNKVTEKGKYVELRCDPISGHTALYWYRQSLGQGPEFLIYFQGTGAADDSGLPNDRFFAVRPEGSVSTLKIQRTERGDSAVYLCASSLGGQAYEQYFGPGTRLTVT.

The V and J genes are TRBV28 and TRBJ2-7, with TRBD1 identical over 7 bases. This CDR3 comprises 14 residues. The V segment lost 4 bases and the J segment 2 bases; nucleotides outside the gene matches: 5. Germline CDR1 reads MDHEN; CDR2 reads SYDVKM. The CDR3 here is CASSSLTGTYEQYF. For the CDR3, the DNA is TGTGCCAGCAGTTCCTTGACAGGGACCTACGAGCAGTACTTC.

This clone was observed a few times. As DNA, the CDR3 is TGTGCCAGCAGTTTGGGGGCAGGAGGCGGTGGCTACACCTTC. Its translation is CASSLGAGGGGYTF. The chain joins TRBV27 to TRBJ1-2, with D possibly matching TRBD1 (6 bases). Germline CDR1 MNHEY, CDR2 SMNVEV (reference sequence). V gave up 3 bases and J gave up 7 bases, with 15 bases separating them. This CDR3 region has 14 residues.

This clone occurred once. This chain joins TRBV11-2 and TRBJ2-7; 7 bases fit TRBD2. This CDR3 region has 15 residues. V trimming: 3 bases; J trimming: 2 bases; junction bases outside the gene matches: 7. CDR1 SGHAT and CDR2 FQNNGV come from the germline V gene. Written as DNA, the CDR3 is TGTGCCAGCAGCTTTGGGTGGGGGGGTCCCTACGAGCAGTACTTC. As protein: CASSFGWGGPYEQYF.

The chain combines TRBV27 with TRBJ1-1; no definite D call. Germline V gene lookup returns CDR1 MNHEY and CDR2 SMNVEV (reference sequence). The CDR3 spans 13 residues. Trimming removed 3 bases at V and 1 base at J, with 6 bases between. CDR3 sequence: CASSLAGNTEAFF. The CDR3 DNA reads TGTGCCAGCAGTTTGGCGGGGAACACTGAAGCTTTCTTT.

J is TRBJ1-1 and V is TRBV7-6, with D maybe TRBD1 (5 bases). The CDR3 loop spans 15 amino acids. V was trimmed by 2 bases and J by 4 bases, leaving 14 bases between them. CDR1 and CDR2 (germline): SGHVS, FNYEAQ. DNA for the CDR3: TGTGCCAGCAGCTTAACGGGGGGATCGGGCACTGAAGCTTTCTTT. Translated: CASSLTGGSGTEAFF.

V usage is TRBV18 and J usage is TRBJ2-5; the D gene is possibly TRBD2 (6 bases). Between the trimmed V and J ends, which lost 0 bases and 0 bases, there was a span of 11 bases. CDR1 and CDR2 from the germline V gene are KGHSH and LQKENI. CDR3 length equals 16 residues. The chain's CDR3 is CASSPPSGLDQETQYF. Written as DNA, the CDR3 is TGTGCCAGCTCACCACCAAGCGGGCTAGACCAAGAGACCCAGTACTTC. Variable domain in full (rest from reference TRBV18 and TRBJ2-5): NAGVMQNPRHLVRRRGQEARLRCSPMKGHSHVYWYRQLPEEGLKFMVYLQKENIIDESGMPKERFSAEFPKEGPSILRIQQVVRGDSAAYFCASSPPSGLDQETQYFGPGTRLLVL.

The chain is built from TRBV19 and TRBJ2-2; TRBD1 matches 9 bases. Germline loops: CDR1 LNHDA, CDR2 SQIVND (reference sequence). V shed 3 bases, J shed 4 bases, and the junction held 9 bases outside the gene matches. There are 17 residues in the CDR3. Here the CDR3 reads CASSINRDRVFTGELFF. In nucleotides, the CDR3 is TGTGCCAGTAGTATTAACAGGGACAGGGTTTTCACCGGGGAGCTGTTTTTT.

The gene calls are TRBV10-3 and TRBJ1-1, with D possibly matching TRBD1 (5 bases). Germline V lookup: CDR1 ENHRY, CDR2 SYGVKD. The ends were cut back, 2 bases at V and 1 base at J, with 17 bases in the middle. The CDR3 is 17 residues long. CDR3 sequence (DNA): TGTGCCATCAGTGAGGATGAGACAGCCCTAAGGAACACTGAAGCTTTCTTT. This translates into CAISEDETALRNTEAFF.

On this clone: Since the CDR3 does not end with the conserved phenylalanine or tryptophan, this likely comes from a read error. Because the CDR3's place on the DNA is in doubt, the DNA is left out and the CDR3 is given as listed by TCRdb. V gene TRBV21-1 combines with J gene TRBJ1-5; the D segment call TRBD1 is taken from the table without a DNA check. TRBV21-1 represents a pseudogene. The CDR3 comprises 10 residues, both ends counted. The chain's CDR3 is CASSDRDRAG.

This clone has just one count. This rearrangement joins TRBV28 to TRBJ2-3; no firm D call. Trimming stripped 2 bases from V and 3 bases from J, with 9 bases between. From germline, CDR1 is MDHEN and CDR2 SYDVKM. The CDR3 has 14 residues. CDR3 residues: CASSLRRETDTQYF. The CDR3 region has the DNA TGTGCCAGCAGTTTAAGGAGAGAGACAGATACGCAGTATTTT.

The V call is TRBV5-6, the J call TRBJ1-2, with D possibly being TRBD1 (6 bases). Germline V lookup: CDR1 SGHDT, CDR2 YYEEEE. Trimming took off 2 bases at V and 3 bases at J, with 11 bases between the two ends. This CDR3 contains 14 residues. The CDR3 reads CASSLGGYDYGYTF. The CDR3 nucleotides are TGTGCCAGCAGCTTAGGGGGATATGACTATGGCTACACCTTC.

The V call is TRBV4-1, the J call TRBJ2-5, with D uncertain. The V gene lost 0 bases and the J gene lost 4 bases, with 9 bases spanning the gap. The CDR3 length is 14 residues. The V gene's germline CDR1 is MGHRA and CDR2 YSYEKL. The DNA of the CDR3 is TGCGCCAGCAGCCAAGATCGTAACGGAGAGACCCAGTACTTC. As protein: CASSQDRNGETQYF.

V is TRBV30 and J is TRBJ1-6, with 8 positions matching TRBD1. The CDR3 is 15 residues long. V dropped 1 base and J dropped 5; count of bases not matched to a gene: 4. Germline V CDR1 and CDR2: GTSNPN, SVGIG (reference sequence). In nucleotides, the CDR3 is TGTGCCTGGAGTGCAAAGGACAGGGATAATTCACCCCTCCACTTT. It is translated as CAWSAKDRDNSPLHF.

This chain links TRBV10-3 with TRBJ1-5; TRBD1 might be the D (5 bases). Trimming cost V 4 bases and J 2 bases, with 9 bases left between them. CDR1 and CDR2 (germline): ENHRY, SYGVKD. The CDR3 consists of 14 residues. The CDR3 DNA sequence: TGTGCCATCAGTGGCAGGGTAGGCAATCAGCCCCAGCATTTT. Amino acids: CAISGRVGNQPQHF.

The V gene is TRBV7-9, the J gene TRBJ1-1; TRBD1 matches at 7 bases. The CDR3 spans 14 residues. The trim removed 6 bases at V and 1 base at J, leaving 5 bases unmatched. The germline CDR1 and CDR2 sequences are SEHNR and FQNEAQ (reference sequence). This chain's CDR3 is CASRRGQENTEAFF. CDR3 in DNA: TGTGCCAGCAGGCGAGGACAGGAGAACACTGAAGCTTTCTTT.

This clone has a single count. This sequence joins TRBV5-1 and TRBJ2-1, with a weak D call TRBD2 (7 bases). Germline CDR1 is SGHRS and CDR2 is YFSETQ. The V gene lost 0 bases and the J gene lost 7 bases, with 17 bases spanning the gap. The CDR3 extends over 16 amino acids. The CDR3 sequence is CASSLEWGGYVNEQFF. The CDR3, as DNA: TGCGCCAGCAGCTTGGAGTGGGGGGGCTACGTAAATGAGCAGTTCTTC.

The chain employs TRBV19 and TRBJ1-1; D might be TRBD1 (6 bases). The CDR3 sequence is 14 residues long. CDR1 is LNHDA, CDR2 SQIVND, per germline (reference sequence). Trimming took 3 bases from V and 0 from J, leaving 8 bases between them. The CDR3 DNA is TGTGCCAGTAGTATCGGACAGCTGAACACTGAAGCTTTCTTT. This encodes CASSIGQLNTEAFF.

The chain employs TRBV6-1 and TRBJ2-5; 8 bases line up with TRBD1. This CDR3 is built from 15 residues. Germline V gene data show CDR1 as MNHNS and CDR2 as SASEGT. Trimming removed 0 bases from V and 5 bases from J; junction bases left unmatched: 5. The CDR3 DNA reads TGTGCCAGCAGTGAAGCGTCAGGACAGGGCGAGACCCAGTACTTC. Protein product: CASSEASGQGETQYF.